This T cell receptor beta chain was obtained from a study of vaccination and CD4 T cells after COVID-19. At the level of the study: Every participant was given two doses of BNT162b2 or mRNA-1273 vaccine. The interval from dose two to post-vaccine sampling had a median of 72 days, and it ranged from 14 to 241. Study-wide points: The rise in median SARS-CoV-2-reactive clonotypes, from around 19 to 38, was not significant.

Treatment reported: roughly ten-day PBMC culture with coronavirus spike peptide pools or control peptides (ViraFEST assay). Comment on this clonotype: Its antigen remains unknown. The junction and the germline gene differ at one end; a read error may be behind it.

Per the germline V gene, CDR1 is SGHVS and CDR2 is FQNEAQ. The CDR3 contains 14 residues. The study sequenced cultured CD4+ T cell DNA using the Oncomine TCR Beta short-read assay. After culture, CD4+ T cells served as the source for genomic DNA extraction. One entry per CDR3 protein results from TCRdb running MiXCR on the PCR reads. This table has around 15,000 distinct CDR3 sequences, approximately 50% appearing once. The TCR was taken from a human donor who had recovered from COVID-19. Specimen: CD4+ T cells from blood, cultured in vitro. The chain has TRBV7-8 and TRBJ2-7; D may be TRBD1 (6 bases). The CDR3 protein is CASNLGRGSDEQYF. Here the CDR3 DNA reads TGTGCCAGCAACTTAGGCAGGGGAAGCGACGAGCAGTACTTC.